A selection of T cell receptor beta chains follows, all from one sample in a study of control samples from healthy donors and cancer patients. Sequencing used immunoSEQ multiplex PCR; TCRdb keeps in-frame clones, though not all of them. The sample yields 110,000 to 150,000 clones, about 89% seen once. The sequenced sample was blood. These receptors were taken from a man between 18 and 29 years old in good health. Each CDR3 is given with its conserved first and last residue. A D gene is named only where the DNA matches it firmly. Size tells how often a clone was seen (once, few, many) or the class of an expanded clone, and some rows leave it out.

cdr3_nt	cdr3_aa	clone_size	d_call	v_call	j_call	cdr3_length
TGTGCCAGCAGTGAAATCCCAGGGGGATGGGATGGCTACACCTTC	CASSEIPGGWDGYTF	NA	TRBD1	TRBV6-1	TRBJ1-2	15
TGTGCTAGTGGTTTGGGGACAGGGTATGGCTACACCTTC	CASGLGTGYGYTF	NA	TRBD1	TRBV12-5	TRBJ1-2	13
TGCAGCGTTGGTGCGGGCTTAAAACCCCACGAGCAGTACTTC	CSVGAGLKPHEQYF	once	NA	TRBV29-1	TRBJ2-7	14
TGTGCCAGTAGTATTGGATTAGCGGGGTTCACAGATACGCAGTATTTT	CASSIGLAGFTDTQYF	NA	TRBD2	TRBV19	TRBJ2-3	16
TGTGCCAGCAGCTTTGGACAGGGTCGTCCCTACGAGCAGTACTTC	CASSFGQGRPYEQYF	NA	TRBD1	TRBV7-2	TRBJ2-7	15
TGCGCCAGCAGCTCCGGACAGGGGGTGTTGTACACCATATATTTT	CASSSGQGVLYTIYF	NA	TRBD1	TRBV4-1	TRBJ1-3	15
TGTGCCAGCAATAAAGGGGGACAGGGACACGGCTACACCTTC	CASNKGGQGHGYTF	NA	TRBD1	TRBV6-5	TRBJ1-2	14
TGTGCCAGCAGCTTGGGCCCTAACTATGGCTACACCTTC	CASSLGPNYGYTF	NA	NA	TRBV5-5	TRBJ1-2	13
TGTGCCAGCAGCTTGGGGACTGGGAATCAGCCCCAGCATTTT	CASSLGTGNQPQHF	NA	NA	TRBV11-2	TRBJ1-5	14
TGTGCCAGCAGCCCTCAGGGGAGTTCTGGGGCCAACGTCCTGACTTTC	CASSPQGSSGANVLTF	once	NA	TRBV7-2	TRBJ2-6	16
TGCGCCAGCAGCCCCGGACCGGGTAACGCTGAAGCTTTCTTT	CASSPGPGNAEAFF	NA	NA	TRBV5-1	TRBJ1-1	14
TGTGCCAGCAGCTTACCGGGGTCGTACAATGAGCAGTTCTTC	CASSLPGSYNEQFF	NA	NA	TRBV7-3	TRBJ2-1	14
TGTGCCTGGTTTCACCGGGACGATAACTATGGCTACACCTTC	CAWFHRDDNYGYTF	NA	NA	TRBV30	TRBJ1-2	14
TGTGCCACCAGCTCTAGATTCGGGGTCGCTGGAGTTAAACTGTTTTTT	CATSSRFGVAGVKLFF	NA	NA	TRBV15	TRBJ1-4	16